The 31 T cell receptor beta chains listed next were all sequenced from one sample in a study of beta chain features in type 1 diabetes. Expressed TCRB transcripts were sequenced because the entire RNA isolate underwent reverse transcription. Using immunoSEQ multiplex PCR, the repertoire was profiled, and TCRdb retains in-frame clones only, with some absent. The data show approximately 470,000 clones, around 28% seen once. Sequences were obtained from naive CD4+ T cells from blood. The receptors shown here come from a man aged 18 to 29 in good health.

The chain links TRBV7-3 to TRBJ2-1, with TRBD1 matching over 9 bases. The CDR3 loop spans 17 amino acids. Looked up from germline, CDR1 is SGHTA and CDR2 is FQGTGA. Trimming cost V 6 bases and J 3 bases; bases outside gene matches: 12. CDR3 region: CASSSLGRGQGYNEQFF. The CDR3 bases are TGTGCCAGCAGTTCCCTTGGGAGGGGACAGGGCTACAATGAGCAGTTCTTC.

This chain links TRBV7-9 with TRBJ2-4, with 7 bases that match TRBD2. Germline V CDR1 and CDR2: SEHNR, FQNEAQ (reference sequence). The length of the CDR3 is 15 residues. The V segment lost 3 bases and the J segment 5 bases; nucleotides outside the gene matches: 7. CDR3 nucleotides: TGTGCCAGCAGCTTCCGGGGGGTGTACGAAAACATTCAGTACTTC. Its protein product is CASSFRGVYENIQYF. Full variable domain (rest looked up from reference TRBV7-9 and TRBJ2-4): DTGVSQNPRHKITKRGQNVTFRCDPISEHNRLYWYRQTLGQGPEFLTYFQNEAQLEKSRLLSDRFSAERPKGSFSTLEIQRTEQGDSAMYLCASSFRGVYENIQYFGAGTRLSVL.

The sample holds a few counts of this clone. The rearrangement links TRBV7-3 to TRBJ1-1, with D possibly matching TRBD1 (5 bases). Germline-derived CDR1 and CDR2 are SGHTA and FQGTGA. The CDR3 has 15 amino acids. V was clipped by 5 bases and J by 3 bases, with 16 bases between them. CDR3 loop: CASSIAQGRDTEAFF. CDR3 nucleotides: TGTGCCAGCAGCATAGCTCAGGGAAGGGACACTGAAGCTTTCTTT.

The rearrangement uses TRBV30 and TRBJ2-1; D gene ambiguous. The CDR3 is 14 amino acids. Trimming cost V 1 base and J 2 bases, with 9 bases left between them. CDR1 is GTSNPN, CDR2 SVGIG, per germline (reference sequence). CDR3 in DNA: TGTGCCTGGAGTGGCCTAGAGCCCTACAATGAGCAGTTCTTC. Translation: CAWSGLEPYNEQFF.

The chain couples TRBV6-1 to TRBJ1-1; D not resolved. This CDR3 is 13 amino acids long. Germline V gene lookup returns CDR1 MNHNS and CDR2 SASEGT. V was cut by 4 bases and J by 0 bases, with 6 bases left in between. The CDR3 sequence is CASSATLNTEAFF. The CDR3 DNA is TGTGCCAGCAGTGCCACACTGAACACTGAAGCTTTCTTT.

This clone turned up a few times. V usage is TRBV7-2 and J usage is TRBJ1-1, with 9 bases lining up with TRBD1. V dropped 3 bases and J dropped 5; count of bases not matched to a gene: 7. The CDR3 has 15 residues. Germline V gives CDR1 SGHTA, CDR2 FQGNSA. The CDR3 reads CASSFAGTGKTEAFF. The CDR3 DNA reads TGTGCCAGCAGCTTCGCCGGGACAGGGAAGACTGAAGCTTTCTTT.

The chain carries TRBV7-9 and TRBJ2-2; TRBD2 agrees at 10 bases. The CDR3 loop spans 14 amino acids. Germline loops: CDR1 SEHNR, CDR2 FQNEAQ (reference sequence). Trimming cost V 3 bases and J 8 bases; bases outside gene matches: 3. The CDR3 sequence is CASSFSGRSGELFF. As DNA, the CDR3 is TGTGCCAGCAGCTTTAGCGGGAGGTCGGGGGAGCTGTTTTTT.

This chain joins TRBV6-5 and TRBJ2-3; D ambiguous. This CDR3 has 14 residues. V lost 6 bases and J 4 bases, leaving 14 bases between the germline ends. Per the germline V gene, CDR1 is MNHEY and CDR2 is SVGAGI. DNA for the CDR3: TGTGCCAGCAGGTATCAGGTCGTAGCAGATACGCAGTATTTT. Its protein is CASRYQVVADTQYF.

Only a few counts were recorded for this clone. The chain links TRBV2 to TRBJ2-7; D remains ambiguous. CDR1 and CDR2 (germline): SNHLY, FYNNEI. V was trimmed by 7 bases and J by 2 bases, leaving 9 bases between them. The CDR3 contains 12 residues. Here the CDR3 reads CASTAEAYEQYF. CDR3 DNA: TGTGCCAGCACTGCAGAGGCCTACGAGCAGTACTTC.

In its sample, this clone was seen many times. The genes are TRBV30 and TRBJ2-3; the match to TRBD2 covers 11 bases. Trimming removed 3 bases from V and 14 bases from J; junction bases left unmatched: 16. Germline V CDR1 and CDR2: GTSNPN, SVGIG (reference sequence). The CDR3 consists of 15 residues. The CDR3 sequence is CAWRSLAGGPGKAYF. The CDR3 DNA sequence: TGTGCCTGGAGGTCCTTAGCGGGAGGGCCGGGTAAGGCGTATTTT.

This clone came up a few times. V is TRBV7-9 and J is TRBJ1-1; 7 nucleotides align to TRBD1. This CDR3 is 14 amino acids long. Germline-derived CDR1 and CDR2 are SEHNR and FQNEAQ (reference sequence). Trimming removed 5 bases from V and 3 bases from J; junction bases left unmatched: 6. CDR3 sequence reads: CASSLQGRHTEAFF. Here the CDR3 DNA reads TGTGCCAGCAGCCTACAGGGGAGGCACACTGAAGCTTTCTTT.

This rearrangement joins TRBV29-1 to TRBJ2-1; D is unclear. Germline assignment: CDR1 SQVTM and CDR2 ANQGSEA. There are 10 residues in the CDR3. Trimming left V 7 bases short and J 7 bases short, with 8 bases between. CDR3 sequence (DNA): TGCAGCGGCCGTCGGAATGAGCAGTTCTTC. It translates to CSGRRNEQFF.

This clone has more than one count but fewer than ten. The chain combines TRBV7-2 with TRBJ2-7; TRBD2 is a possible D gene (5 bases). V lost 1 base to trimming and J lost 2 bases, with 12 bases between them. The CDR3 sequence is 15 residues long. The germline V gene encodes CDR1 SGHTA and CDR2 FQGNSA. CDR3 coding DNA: TGTGCCAGCAGCTTAGAGGCTAGCCGACCCTACGAGCAGTACTTC. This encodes CASSLEASRPYEQYF.

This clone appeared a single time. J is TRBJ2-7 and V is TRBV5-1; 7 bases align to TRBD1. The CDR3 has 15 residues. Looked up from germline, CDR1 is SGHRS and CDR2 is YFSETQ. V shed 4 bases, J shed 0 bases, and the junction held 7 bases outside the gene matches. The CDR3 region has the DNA TGCGCCAGCAGCCCCCTCGACAGGGACTCCTACGAGCAGTACTTC. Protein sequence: CASSPLDRDSYEQYF.

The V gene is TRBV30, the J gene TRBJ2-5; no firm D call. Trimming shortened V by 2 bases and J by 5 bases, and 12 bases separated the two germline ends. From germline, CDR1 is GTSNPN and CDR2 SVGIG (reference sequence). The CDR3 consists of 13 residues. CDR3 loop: CAWSSIAGETQYF. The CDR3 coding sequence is TGTGCCTGGAGTAGCATCGCTGGGGAGACCCAGTACTTC.

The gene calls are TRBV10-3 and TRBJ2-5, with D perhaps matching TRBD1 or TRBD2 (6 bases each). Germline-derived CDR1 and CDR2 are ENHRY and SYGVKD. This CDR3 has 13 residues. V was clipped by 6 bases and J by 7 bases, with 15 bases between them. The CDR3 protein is CAIREGGEATQYF. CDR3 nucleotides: TGTGCCATCAGGGAGGGGGGCGAGGCGACCCAGTACTTC.

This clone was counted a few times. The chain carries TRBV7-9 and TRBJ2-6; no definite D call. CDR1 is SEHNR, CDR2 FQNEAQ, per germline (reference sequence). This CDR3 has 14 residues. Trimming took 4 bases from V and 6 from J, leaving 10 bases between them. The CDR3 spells CASSSLQEANVLTF. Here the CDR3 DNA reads TGTGCCAGCAGCTCCTTACAAGAGGCCAACGTCCTGACTTTC.

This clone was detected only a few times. CDR3 nucleotide sequence: TGTGCCATCAGCGCGGGACTGATTTACGGCTACACCTTC. Encoded protein: CAISAGLIYGYTF. V is TRBV10-3 and J is TRBJ1-2, with a weak D call TRBD1 (5 bases). Trimming cost V 6 bases and J 8 bases, with 16 bases left between them. Germline assignment: CDR1 ENHRY and CDR2 SYGVKD. The CDR3 is 13 residues long.

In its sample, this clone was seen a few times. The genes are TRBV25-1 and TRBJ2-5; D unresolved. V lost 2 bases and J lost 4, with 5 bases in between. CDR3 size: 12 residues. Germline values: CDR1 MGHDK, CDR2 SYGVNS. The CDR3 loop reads CASSERRETQYF. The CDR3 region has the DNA TGTGCCAGCAGTGAAAGGCGAGAGACCCAGTACTTC.

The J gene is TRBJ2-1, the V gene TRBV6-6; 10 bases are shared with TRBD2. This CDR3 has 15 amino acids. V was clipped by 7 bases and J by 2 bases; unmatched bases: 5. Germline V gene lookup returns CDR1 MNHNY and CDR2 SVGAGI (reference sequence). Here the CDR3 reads CASMLAGGTYNEQFF. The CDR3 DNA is TGTGCCAGCATGTTAGCGGGAGGCACCTACAATGAGCAGTTCTTC.

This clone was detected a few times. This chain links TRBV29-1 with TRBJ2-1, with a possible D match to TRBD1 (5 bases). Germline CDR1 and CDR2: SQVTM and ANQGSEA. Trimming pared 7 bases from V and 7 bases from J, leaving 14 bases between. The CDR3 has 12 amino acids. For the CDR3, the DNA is TGCAGCGCCCGCCTCAGGGAAAATGAGCAGTTCTTC. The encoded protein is CSARLRENEQFF.

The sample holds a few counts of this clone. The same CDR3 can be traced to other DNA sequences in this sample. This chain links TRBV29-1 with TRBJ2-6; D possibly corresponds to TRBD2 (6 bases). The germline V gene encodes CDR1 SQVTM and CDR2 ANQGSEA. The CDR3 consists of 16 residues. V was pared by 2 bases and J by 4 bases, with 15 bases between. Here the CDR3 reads CSVEIAVPVGANVLTF. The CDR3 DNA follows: TGCAGCGTTGAAATAGCGGTACCTGTCGGGGCCAACGTCCTGACTTTC.

In nucleotides, the CDR3 is TGTGCCAGCAGCCCTCAATCGAGCGCGTCGTCCTACGAGCAGTACTTC. This translates into CASSPQSSASSYEQYF. The chain links TRBV9 to TRBJ2-7; unclear D gene. V was clipped by 4 bases and J by 1 base, with 18 bases between them. The germline V gene has CDR1 SGDLS and CDR2 YYNGEE. The CDR3 spans 16 residues.

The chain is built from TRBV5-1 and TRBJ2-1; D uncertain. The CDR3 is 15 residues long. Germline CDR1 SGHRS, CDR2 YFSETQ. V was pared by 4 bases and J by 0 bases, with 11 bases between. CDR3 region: CASSPSPSSYNEQFF. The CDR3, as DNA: TGCGCCAGCAGCCCTTCTCCGAGCTCCTACAATGAGCAGTTCTTC.

The CDR3 protein is CASRTASGYTDTQYF. DNA for the CDR3: TGTGCCAGCAGAACTGCTAGCGGTTACACAGATACGCAGTATTTT. The chain uses TRBV7-9 and TRBJ2-3, with TRBD2 identical over 7 bases. The CDR3 spans 15 residues. CDR1 is SEHNR and CDR2 is FQNEAQ in the germline V gene (reference sequence). Losses at the gene ends were 6 bases for V and 2 bases for J; bases not matched to a gene: 8. Full variable domain (rest looked up from reference TRBV7-9 and TRBJ2-3): DTGVSQNPRHKITKRGQNVTFRCDPISEHNRLYWYRQTLGQGPEFLTYFQNEAQLEKSRLLSDRFSAERPKGSFSTLEIQRTEQGDSAMYLCASRTASGYTDTQYFGPGTRLTVL.

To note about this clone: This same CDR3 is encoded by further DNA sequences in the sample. The CDR3 loop reads CASSWVGQETQYF. CDR3 nucleotides: TGCGCCAGCAGCTGGGTGGGCCAAGAGACCCAGTACTTC. The rearrangement uses TRBV5-1 and TRBJ2-5; no clear D gene. CDR1 is SGHRS, CDR2 YFSETQ, per germline. The CDR3 is 13 amino acids. The V and J ends lost 3 bases and 1 base respectively, with 7 bases between them.

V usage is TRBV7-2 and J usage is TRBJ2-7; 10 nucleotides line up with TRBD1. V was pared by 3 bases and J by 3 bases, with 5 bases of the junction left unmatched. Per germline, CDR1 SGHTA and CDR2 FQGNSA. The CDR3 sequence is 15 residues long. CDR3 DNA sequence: TGTGCCAGCAGCTTTCGGACAGGGGGGATCTACGAGCAGTACTTC. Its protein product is CASSFRTGGIYEQYF.

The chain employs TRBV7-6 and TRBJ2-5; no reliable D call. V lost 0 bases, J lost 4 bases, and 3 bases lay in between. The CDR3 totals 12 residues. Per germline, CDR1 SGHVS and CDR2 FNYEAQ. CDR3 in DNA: TGTGCCAGCAGCTTAGCCGCAGAGACCCAGTACTTC. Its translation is CASSLAAETQYF.

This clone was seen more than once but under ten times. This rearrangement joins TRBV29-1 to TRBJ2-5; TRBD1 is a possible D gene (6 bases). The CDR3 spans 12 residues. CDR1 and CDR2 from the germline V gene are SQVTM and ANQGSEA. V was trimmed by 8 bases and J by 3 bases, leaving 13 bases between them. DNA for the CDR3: TGCAGCTTCCGGACAGACAAAGAGACCCAGTACTTC. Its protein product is CSFRTDKETQYF.

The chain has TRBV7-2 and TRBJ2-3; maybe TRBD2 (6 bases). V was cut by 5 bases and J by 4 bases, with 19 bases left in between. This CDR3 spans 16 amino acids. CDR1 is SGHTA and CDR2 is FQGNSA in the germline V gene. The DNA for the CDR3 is TGTGCCAGCAGCCCCTTGACTAGAGGAAGTTCAGATACGCAGTATTTT. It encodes CASSPLTRGSSDTQYF.

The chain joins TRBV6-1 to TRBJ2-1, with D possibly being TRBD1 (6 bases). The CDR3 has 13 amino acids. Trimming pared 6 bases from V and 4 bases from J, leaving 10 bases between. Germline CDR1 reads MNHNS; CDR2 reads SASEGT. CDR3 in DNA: TGTGCCAGCAGCCGGGACACTTACAATGAGCAGTTCTTC. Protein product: CASSRDTYNEQFF.